This T cell receptor beta chain is drawn from a study of graft-versus-host responses after intestinal transplantation. For the study at large: Transplant recipients had multivisceral, liver-intestinal, or isolated intestinal grafts. Anti-thymocyte globulin induction, then tacrolimus and steroids for around 3 years, went to all recipients.

Trimming left V 0 bases short and J 0 bases short, with 15 bases between. CDR1 and CDR2 (germline): SGHVS, FQNEAQ. The CDR3 extends over 17 amino acids. For this clone: Its antigen is unidentified.

The method was immunoSEQ multiplex PCR; TCRdb's version includes in-frame clones alone and lacks a portion of them. The table lists 130,000 to 150,000 clones, roughly 91% of them singletons. The receptor was isolated from a human donor who received an intestinal transplant. The rearrangement joins TRBV7-8 to TRBJ2-7, with D perhaps TRBD2 (6 bases). The sample was unstimulated CD4+ T cells sorted from spleen or lymph node cells, taken before intestinal transplant. The CDR3 spells CASSLASLAGSSYEQYF. DNA of the CDR3: TGTGCCAGCAGCTTAGCGTCCCTAGCCGGGAGCTCCTACGAGCAGTACTTC.